This paragraph covers one T cell receptor (beta chain) sequence. With 60 Vbeta and 13 Jbeta primers, the PCR was carried out. Generated by immunoSEQ multiplex PCR, the TCRdb table keeps only in-frame clones and is missing some. Of 170,000 or so clones in the sample, roughly four fifths were seen once. The sample comes from a study of cytomegalovirus exposure and HLA in healthy donors. The germline V gene encodes CDR1 SQVTM and CDR2 ANQGSEA. The CDR3 is 13 residues long. With V trimmed by 5 bases and J by 6 bases, 8 bases remained unmatched. The specimen sequenced was PBMCs. This clonotype was obtained from a man between 50 and 59 years old in good health and CMV-seronegative. This chain joins TRBV29-1 and TRBJ2-5; 8 positions agree with TRBD1. The CDR3 region has the DNA TGCAGCGTTTTGGGACAGGCCGGAAAGACCCAGTACTTC. Translating gives CSVLGQAGKTQYF.